This TCR beta chain was recovered during a study of T cell responses to AZD1222 COVID-19 vaccine. Study background: Pooled samples include second doses given at about 4 or 12 weeks. Findings and caveats of the study: Among the donors, most were white British and more were female, and clonal diversity was possibly underestimated. Spike-specific TCR breadth and depth went up after people got two AZD1222 doses. Researchers report vaccine-associated CD4 TCRs spanning spike, with dominance at 160-218 and 743-854.

Germline V gene lookup returns CDR1 LGHNA and CDR2 YNFKEQ. The trim removed 1 base at V and 2 bases at J, leaving 4 bases unmatched. The CDR3 has 15 amino acids. Sequenced by immunoSEQ multiplex PCR; TCRdb stores in-frame clones only, minus some. The profile shows around 110,000 clones, about nine tenths of them singletons. A few counts support this clone. What it recognizes is unknown. This TCR was sampled from an adult in good health. The sample here was peripheral blood, taken on day 0 of AZD1222 vaccination. The chain couples TRBV4-2 to TRBJ2-7; 8 bases fit TRBD2. The CDR3 sequence is CASSQAAGDAYEQYF. CDR3 sequence (DNA): TGTGCCAGCAGCCAAGCAGCGGGAGATGCCTACGAGCAGTACTTC.